This entry describes one T cell receptor (beta chain). The V gene lost 6 bases and the J gene lost 7 bases, with 11 bases spanning the gap. This CDR3 has 12 amino acids. Germline V gives CDR1 SGHRS, CDR2 YFSETQ. The data belong to a study of patients and donors after allogeneic stem cell transplantation. TCRdb analysed the RT-PCR reads with MiXCR anew, one entry per CDR3 protein. Altogether approximately 220,000 distinct CDR3 sequences are present, around 40% being singletons, with the ten largest covering around a tenth. This clonotype was sampled from a human donor who was either an allogeneic HSCT recipient or a stem cell or donor lymphocyte infusion donor (not recorded which). It is not recorded whose cells these are; they may come from a transplant donor. This chain uses TRBV5-1 with TRBJ2-1; D is unresolved. The material sequenced was blood, either unsorted or a sorted T cell fraction (not recorded which). CDR3 nucleotides: TGCGCCAGCACGCCAAATTGGAATGAGCAGTTCTTC. It specifies CASTPNWNEQFF.